One sample yielded the 26 T cell receptor beta chains listed below, sequenced in a study of blood T cell repertoires in COVID-19. Here immunoSEQ multiplex PCR was the method, and the copy in TCRdb shows in-frame clones only, minus some. In the table there are 130,000 to 150,000 clones, about 83% of which are singletons. Sequenced sample: PBMCs or T cells enriched from blood (not recorded which). Receptor source: a woman in her 50s who had been exposed to COVID-19.

The chain uses TRBV10-3 and TRBJ2-7; 13 bases agree with TRBD2. Trimming at V came to 6 bases and at J to 9 bases, leaving 11 bases not matched to a gene. The CDR3 is 15 residues long. Germline loops: CDR1 ENHRY, CDR2 SYGVKD. The CDR3 is CAIRDPGLAGNVQYF. CDR3 coding DNA: TGTGCCATCAGAGATCCGGGACTAGCGGGGAACGTGCAGTACTTC.

This chain joins TRBV5-1 and TRBJ2-7, with D maybe TRBD2 (6 bases). Germline loops: CDR1 SGHRS, CDR2 YFSETQ. The CDR3 is made up of 14 amino acids. V lost 4 bases and J lost 5, with 16 bases in between. The CDR3 here is CASSPRSTSNEQYF. CDR3 nucleotides: TGCGCCAGCAGCCCCAGATCCACTAGCAACGAGCAGTACTTC.

The chain uses TRBV19 and TRBJ2-7; 8 nucleotides match TRBD1. J lost 6 bases, V lost 5 bases, and 6 bases had no gene match. The germline CDR1 and CDR2 sequences are LNHDA and SQIVND (reference sequence). CDR3 size: 13 residues. CDR3 protein: CASSVTGESEQYF. The CDR3 nucleotides are TGTGCCAGTAGTGTGACAGGGGAGAGCGAGCAGTACTTC.

This sequence joins TRBV27 and TRBJ1-5, with TRBD1 identical over 8 bases. The CDR3 sequence is 16 residues long. V shed 4 bases, J shed 4 bases, and the junction held 9 bases outside the gene matches. CDR1 is MNHEY, CDR2 SMNVEV, per germline (reference sequence). The CDR3 loop reads CASSSLTGVGNQPQHF. In nucleotides, the CDR3 is TGTGCCAGCAGTTCCTTGACAGGGGTGGGTAATCAGCCCCAGCATTTT.

This clone is a singleton in its sample. V and J are TRBV10-2 and TRBJ2-7; 9 bases match TRBD2. The junction had 12 bases not matched to a gene; V was cut back by 11 bases and J by 4 bases. Per the germline V gene, CDR1 is WSHSY and CDR2 is SAAADI. The CDR3 covers 14 residues. The DNA of the CDR3 is TGCGCCGCGCAAGCGGGAGGACTGGGGTACGAGCAGTACTTC. Its protein product is CAAQAGGLGYEQYF.

A few counts support this clone. DNA of the CDR3: TGTGCCAGCAGCCTACAGGGGGGCGAGCAGTACTTC. It is translated as CASSLQGGEQYF. The chain is built from TRBV7-9 and TRBJ2-7, with 8 bases lining up with TRBD1. J lost 6 bases, V lost 5 bases, and 3 bases had no gene match. CDR1 is SEHNR, CDR2 FQNEAQ, per germline (reference sequence). The CDR3 length is 12 residues.

The V gene is TRBV6-5, the J gene TRBJ1-2; D possibly corresponds to TRBD1 (6 bases). The germline V gene has CDR1 MNHEY and CDR2 SVGAGI. Trimming pared 6 bases from V and 6 bases from J, leaving 17 bases between. The CDR3 totals 14 residues. The CDR3 here is CASSRGARIDGYTF. Here the CDR3 DNA reads TGTGCCAGCAGCCGGGGGGCGCGAATAGATGGCTACACCTTC.

The CDR3 protein is CASSLDRGPTEAFF. Here the CDR3 DNA reads TGTGCCAGCAGCCTGGACAGGGGACCCACTGAAGCTTTCTTT. This sequence joins TRBV2 and TRBJ1-1, with 9 bases lining up with TRBD1. V lost 6 bases, J lost 4 bases, and 6 bases stayed unmatched. The CDR3 spans 14 residues. Germline CDR1 and CDR2: SNHLY and FYNNEI. Filled out from reference TRBV2 and TRBJ1-1, the complete variable domain reads EPEVTQTPSHQVTQMGQEVILRCVPISNHLYFYWYRQILGQKVEFLVSFYNNEISEKSEIFDDQFSVERPDGSNFTLKIRSTKLEDSAMYFCASSLDRGPTEAFFGQGTRLTVV.

The V and J genes are TRBV21-1 and TRBJ1-6. TRBV21-1 constitutes a pseudogene. The CDR3 extends over 16 amino acids. The CDR3 DNA reads TGTGCCAGCAGCAAAGGGGGGAGGGGGGCAGTAGGACCCCTCCACTTT. This encodes CASSKGGRGAVGPLHF.

The chain combines TRBV29-1 with TRBJ2-7; TRBD1 matches at 10 bases. Trimming cost V 6 bases and J 2 bases; bases outside gene matches: 7. From germline, CDR1 is SQVTM and CDR2 ANQGSEA. The CDR3 is 14 residues long. The CDR3, as DNA: TGCAGCGTCCGCCTTGGACAGGGGGCCTACGAGCAGTACTTC. Protein: CSVRLGQGAYEQYF.

This chain uses TRBV5-1 with TRBJ1-1, with D perhaps TRBD1 (6 bases). CDR1 is SGHRS and CDR2 is YFSETQ in the germline V gene. The V and J ends lost 1 base and 1 base respectively, with 14 bases between them. This CDR3 contains 16 residues. CDR3 bases: TGCGCCAGCAGCTTGTCAACAGGGCTCCAGAACACTGAAGCTTTCTTT. This codes for CASSLSTGLQNTEAFF.

The chain uses TRBV4-1 and TRBJ1-1, with 10 positions matching TRBD1. Germline CDR1 reads MGHRA; CDR2 reads YSYEKL. The CDR3 totals 16 residues. J was trimmed by 0 bases and V by 4 bases; bases with no gene match: 5. CDR3 loop: CASSRGTGVLNTEAFF. The CDR3 DNA reads as TGCGCCAGCAGCCGTGGGACAGGGGTACTGAACACTGAAGCTTTCTTT.

A single count supports this clone. V and J are TRBV7-2 and TRBJ2-2, with 9 bases aligning to TRBD1. V gave up 4 bases and J gave up 3 bases; unmatched junction bases: 3. This CDR3 comprises 15 residues. Per the germline V gene, CDR1 is SGHTA and CDR2 is FQGNSA. The CDR3 DNA reads TGTGCCAGCAGCTCCCGGACAGGGGACACCGGGGAGCTGTTTTTT. Amino acids: CASSSRTGDTGELFF.

The rearrangement uses TRBV7-2 and TRBJ2-1, with 10 bases matching TRBD2. CDR1 is SGHTA, CDR2 FQGNSA, per germline. This CDR3 region has 15 residues. Trimming at V came to 2 bases and at J to 6 bases, leaving 4 bases not matched to a gene. CDR3 sequence reads: CASSLLAGGLNEQFF. Here the CDR3 DNA reads TGTGCCAGCAGCTTATTAGCGGGGGGCCTCAATGAGCAGTTCTTC. The full variable domain, its missing parts supplied by reference TRBV7-2 and TRBJ2-1, is GAGVSQSPSNKVTEKGKDVELRCDPISGHTALYWYRQSLGQGLEFLIYFQGNSAPDKSGLPSDRFSAERTGGSVSTLTIQRTQQEDSAVYLCASSLLAGGLNEQFFGPGTRLTVL.

This rearrangement joins TRBV14 to TRBJ2-3; possible D gene TRBD2, 7 bases. Deletions cut 1 base from V and 0 bases from J, with 20 bases between. CDR1 SGHDN and CDR2 FVKESK come from the germline V gene. This CDR3 has 19 amino acids. The CDR3 loop reads CASSQVGGAGPASTDTQYF. The DNA of the CDR3 is TGTGCCAGCAGCCAAGTGGGGGGGGCAGGACCCGCTAGCACAGATACGCAGTATTTT.

With respect to this clone: The sample carries other DNA sequences with the same CDR3. The chain is built from TRBV12-5 and TRBJ1-3; possible D gene TRBD1, 5 bases. The CDR3 length is 14 residues. CDR1 LGHNT and CDR2 FRNRAP come from the germline V gene. V was cut by 2 bases and J by 1 base, with 6 bases left in between. The CDR3 nucleotides read TGTGCTAGTGGTTTGCAGGGTTCTGGAAACACCATATATTTT. It is translated as CASGLQGSGNTIYF.

This sequence joins TRBV7-9 and TRBJ1-2; no reliable D call. The V end was cut by 5 bases, the J end by 6 bases, with 7 bases between. The CDR3 has 11 residues. Germline V gives CDR1 SEHNR, CDR2 FQNEAQ (reference sequence). The CDR3 protein is CASSLLDGYTF. CDR3 sequence (DNA): TGTGCCAGCAGCCTACTCGATGGCTACACCTTC.

This sequence joins TRBV19 and TRBJ1-1; D unclear. V was shortened by 7 bases and J by 1 base, with 13 bases between the two germline ends. The CDR3 loop spans 14 amino acids. CDR1 is LNHDA and CDR2 is SQIVND in the germline V gene (reference sequence). In DNA form, the CDR3 reads TGTGCCAGTACCTTCGAAACTGGGAACACTGAAGCTTTCTTT. Translated, it gives CASTFETGNTEAFF.

The sample holds a few counts of this clone. This chain links TRBV14 with TRBJ1-3; no clear D gene. CDR3 size: 14 residues. Germline CDR1 SGHDN, CDR2 FVKESK. Trimming cost V 2 bases and J 3 bases, with 8 bases left between them. CDR3 bases: TGTGCCAGCAGCCAACGGGTGGTTGGAAACACCATATATTTT. Translated: CASSQRVVGNTIYF.

The chain carries TRBV3-1 (or the pseudogene TRBV3-2) and TRBJ1-4, with D maybe TRBD1 (6 bases). V dropped 0 bases and J dropped 0 bases, with 20 bases sitting between them. The CDR3 loop spans 20 amino acids. CDR1 is LGHDT, CDR2 YNNKEL, per germline (reference sequence). The CDR3 DNA reads as TGTGCCAGCAGCCAAGAGACCTATCCAGGGGCCCCTCCAACTAATGAAAAACTGTTTTTT. Translating it yields CASSQETYPGAPPTNEKLFF.

J is TRBJ1-2 and V is TRBV25-1, with 10 bases aligning to TRBD1. With 4 bases clipped from V and 4 bases from J, the junction kept 12 bases outside the gene matches. The CDR3 loop spans 17 amino acids. The germline gives CDR1 MGHDK, CDR2 SYGVNS. The CDR3 loop is CASSGRDRGHETYGYTF. CDR3 coding DNA: TGTGCCAGCAGTGGCCGGGACAGGGGCCACGAGACCTATGGCTACACCTTC.

This chain uses TRBV19 with TRBJ2-7; 12 positions agree with TRBD2. J lost 4 bases, V lost 5 bases, and 3 bases had no gene match. Looked up from germline, CDR1 is LNHDA and CDR2 is SQIVND (reference sequence). The CDR3 has 14 amino acids. The CDR3 loop reads CASSPGTSGYEQYF. CDR3 DNA sequence: TGTGCCAGTAGTCCCGGGACTAGCGGGTACGAGCAGTACTTC. The full variable domain, completed using reference TRBV19 and TRBJ2-7, is DGGITQSPKYLFRKEGQNVTLSCEQNLNHDAMYWYRQDPGQGLRLIYYSQIVNDFQKGDIAEGYSVSREKKESFPLTVTSAQKNPTAFYLCASSPGTSGYEQYFGPGTRLTVT.

The genes are TRBV19 and TRBJ1-2, with D possibly TRBD1 on 5 matching bases. Per the germline V gene, CDR1 is LNHDA and CDR2 is SQIVND (reference sequence). The V gene lost 4 bases and the J gene lost 8 bases, with 11 bases spanning the gap. CDR3 length equals 12 residues. The CDR3 reads CASSTQGGGYTF. The CDR3 nucleotides are TGTGCCAGTAGTACTCAGGGAGGCGGCTACACCTTC.

The rearrangement uses TRBV19 and TRBJ2-3; the D gene is possibly TRBD2 (5 bases). V was clipped by 3 bases and J by 4 bases, with 14 bases between them. Germline CDR1 and CDR2: LNHDA and SQIVND (reference sequence). There are 15 residues in the CDR3. CDR3 residues: CASSMGARAADTQYF. CDR3 in DNA: TGTGCCAGTAGTATGGGAGCTAGAGCAGCAGATACGCAGTATTTT.

The rearrangement uses TRBV7-8 and TRBJ1-5; TRBD1 matches at 9 bases. Germline trimming cut 3 bases from V and 3 bases from J; bases unmatched to any gene: 3. Germline V gene lookup returns CDR1 SGHVS and CDR2 FQNEAQ. This CDR3 has 15 residues. The CDR3 here is CASSFRDRVNQPQHF. In DNA form, the CDR3 reads TGTGCCAGCAGCTTCCGGGACAGGGTCAATCAGCCCCAGCATTTT.

This chain uses TRBV7-9 with TRBJ2-7; 9 bases match TRBD1. Unmatched junction bases numbered 8, after V lost 5 bases and J lost 3 bases. The CDR3 totals 15 residues. Germline V gives CDR1 SEHNR, CDR2 FQNEAQ (reference sequence). In nucleotides, the CDR3 is TGTGCCAGCAGCCCAAAGACAGGGGGGGTCTACGAGCAGTACTTC. Translating gives CASSPKTGGVYEQYF.